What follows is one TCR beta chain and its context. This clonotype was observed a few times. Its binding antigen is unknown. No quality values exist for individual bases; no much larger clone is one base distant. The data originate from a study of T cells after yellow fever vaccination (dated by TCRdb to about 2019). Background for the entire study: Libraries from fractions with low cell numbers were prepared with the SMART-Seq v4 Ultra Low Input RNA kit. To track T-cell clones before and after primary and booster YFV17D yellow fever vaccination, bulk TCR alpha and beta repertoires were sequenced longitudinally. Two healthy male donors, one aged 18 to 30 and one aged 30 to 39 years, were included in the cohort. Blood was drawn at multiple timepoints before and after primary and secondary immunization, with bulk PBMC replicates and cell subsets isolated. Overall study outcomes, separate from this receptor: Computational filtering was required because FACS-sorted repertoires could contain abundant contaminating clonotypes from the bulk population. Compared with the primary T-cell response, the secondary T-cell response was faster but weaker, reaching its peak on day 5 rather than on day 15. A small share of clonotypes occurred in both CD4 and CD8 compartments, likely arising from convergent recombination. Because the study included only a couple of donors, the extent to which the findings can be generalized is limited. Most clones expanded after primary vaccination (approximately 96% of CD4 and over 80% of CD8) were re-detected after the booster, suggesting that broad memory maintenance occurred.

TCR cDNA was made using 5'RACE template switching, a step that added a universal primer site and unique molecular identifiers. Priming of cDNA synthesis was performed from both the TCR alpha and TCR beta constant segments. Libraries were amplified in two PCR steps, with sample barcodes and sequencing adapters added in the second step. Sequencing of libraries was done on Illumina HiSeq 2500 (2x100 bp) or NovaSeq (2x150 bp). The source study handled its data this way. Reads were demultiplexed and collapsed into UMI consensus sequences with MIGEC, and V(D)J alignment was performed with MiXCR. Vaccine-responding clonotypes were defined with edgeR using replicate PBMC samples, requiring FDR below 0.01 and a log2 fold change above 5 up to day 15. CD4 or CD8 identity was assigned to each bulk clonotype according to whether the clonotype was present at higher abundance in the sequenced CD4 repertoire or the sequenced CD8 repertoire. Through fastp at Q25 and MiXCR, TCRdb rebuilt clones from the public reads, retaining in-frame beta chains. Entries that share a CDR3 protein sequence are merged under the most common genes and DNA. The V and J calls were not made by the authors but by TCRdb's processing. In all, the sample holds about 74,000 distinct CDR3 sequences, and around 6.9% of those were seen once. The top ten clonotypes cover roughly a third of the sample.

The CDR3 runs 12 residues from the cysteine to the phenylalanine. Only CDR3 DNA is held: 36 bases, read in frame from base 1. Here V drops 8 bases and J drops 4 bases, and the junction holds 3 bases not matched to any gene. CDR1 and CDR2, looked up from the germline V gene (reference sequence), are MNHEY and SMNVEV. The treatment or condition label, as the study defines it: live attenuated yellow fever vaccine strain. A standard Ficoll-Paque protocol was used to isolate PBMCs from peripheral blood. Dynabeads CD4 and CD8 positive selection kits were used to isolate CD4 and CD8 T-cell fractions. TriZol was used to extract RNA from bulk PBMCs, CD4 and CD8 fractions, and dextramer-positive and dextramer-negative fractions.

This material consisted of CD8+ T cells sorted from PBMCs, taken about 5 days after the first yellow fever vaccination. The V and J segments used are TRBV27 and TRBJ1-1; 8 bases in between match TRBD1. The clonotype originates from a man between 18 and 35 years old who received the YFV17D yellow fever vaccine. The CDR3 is CASRDRGTEAFF. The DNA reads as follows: TGTGCCAGCCGCGACAGGGGCACTGAAGCTTTCTTT.